Listed here are 20 T cell receptor beta chains from one sample, sequenced in a study of T cell responses to AZD1222 COVID-19 vaccine. Assay: immunoSEQ multiplex PCR; the TCRdb copy retains only in-frame clones and omits some. The repertoire holds under 150,000 clones, with approximately 90% as singletons. The sample in question was peripheral blood, obtained on day 0 of MenACWY control vaccination. These receptors were taken from an adult in good health.

The rearrangement links TRBV28 to TRBJ1-5; D perhaps matches TRBD1 (5 bases). Germline CDR1 MDHEN, CDR2 SYDVKM. The CDR3 sequence is 16 residues long. V lost 6 bases to trimming and J lost 3 bases, with 18 bases between them. The CDR3 coding sequence is TGTGCCAGCAGCAACCTCAGGGACGTTGCCAATCAGCCCCAGCATTTT. This sequence encodes CASSNLRDVANQPQHF.

This clone is judged medium-sized. The V gene is TRBV4-1, the J gene TRBJ2-2, with 11 nucleotides matching TRBD2. The CDR3 runs to 17 residues. The trim removed 3 bases at V and 4 bases at J, leaving 7 bases unmatched. Germline loops: CDR1 MGHRA, CDR2 YSYEKL. CDR3 amino acids: CASSQRLAGGFTGELFF. The CDR3 nucleotides are TGCGCCAGCAGCCAGCGCCTAGCGGGAGGTTTCACCGGGGAGCTGTTTTTT.

The chain couples TRBV18 to TRBJ1-1; TRBD1 aligns across 7 bases. Germline V gene data show CDR1 as KGHSH and CDR2 as LQKENI. V lost 4 bases, J lost 4 bases, and 12 bases stayed unmatched. This CDR3 comprises 16 residues. CDR3 nucleotide sequence: TGTGCCAGCTCACAACGGACAGGTTCTATGGGCACTGAAGCTTTCTTT. Translated: CASSQRTGSMGTEAFF.

The sample holds one count of this clone. The rearrangement uses TRBV7-2 and TRBJ2-7, with no clear D. Germline lookup yields CDR1 SGHTA and CDR2 FQGNSA. V shed 1 base and J shed 8 bases, with 6 bases lying between them. CDR3 length: 11 amino acids. The CDR3 sequence is CASSLGLQQYF. DNA for the CDR3: TGTGCCAGCAGCTTAGGGTTACAGCAGTACTTC.

The gene calls are TRBV5-5 and TRBJ1-5; D perhaps matches TRBD1 (6 bases). The V gene lost 4 bases and the J gene lost 1 base, with 15 bases spanning the gap. The CDR3 runs to 16 residues. CDR1 is SGHKS, CDR2 YYEKEE, per germline (reference sequence). The CDR3 region is CASSPGGRSSNQPQHF. CDR3 DNA: TGTGCCAGCAGCCCCGGGGGGCGATCGAGCAATCAGCCCCAGCATTTT.

The genes are TRBV10-1 and TRBJ2-7; D unclear. The CDR3 totals 14 residues. Trimming took 2 bases from V and 5 from J, leaving 13 bases between them. CDR1 and CDR2 (germline): WNHNN, SYGVQD (reference sequence). Here the CDR3 reads CASSEGSQAHEQYF. The CDR3 DNA reads as TGCGCCAGCAGTGAGGGATCGCAGGCCCACGAGCAGTACTTC.

The chain recombines TRBV4-1 with TRBJ1-2; tentatively, D is TRBD1 (5 bases). Trimming removed 0 bases from V and 8 bases from J, with 16 bases in between. CDR1 is MGHRA, CDR2 YSYEKL, per germline. The CDR3 extends over 15 amino acids. In DNA form, the CDR3 reads TGCGCCAGCAGCCAAGACGATAGGATGGGGGGAGGCTACACCTTC. Protein: CASSQDDRMGGGYTF.

The rearrangement joins TRBV5-1 to TRBJ1-5; 8 bases are a match to TRBD1. The germline CDR1 and CDR2 sequences are SGHRS and YFSETQ. The CDR3 is 15 residues long. V dropped 3 bases and J dropped 2; count of bases not matched to a gene: 4. CDR3 in DNA: TGCGCCAGCAGCTCTACAGGGGGAGGCAATCAGCCCCAGCATTTT. This gives the protein CASSSTGGGNQPQHF.

The chain couples TRBV3-1 (or the pseudogene TRBV3-2) to TRBJ1-3; 10 nucleotides match TRBD1. CDR1 is LGHDT and CDR2 is YNNKEL in the germline V gene (reference sequence). The V and J ends lost 4 bases and 2 bases, in that order; junction bases with no gene match: 5. This CDR3 has 16 residues. The CDR3: CASSPRQGAAGNTIYF. The CDR3 nucleotides are TGTGCCAGCAGCCCTAGACAGGGGGCCGCTGGAAACACCATATATTTT.

With regard to this clone: In the same sample, other DNA sequences code for this CDR3. J is TRBJ1-1 and V is TRBV4-1, with D hard to call. The CDR3 sequence is 13 residues long. V dropped 0 bases and J dropped 3 bases, with 5 bases sitting between them. Germline V gene lookup returns CDR1 MGHRA and CDR2 YSYEKL. The CDR3 region has the DNA TGCGCCAGCAGCCAAGAATCGGACACTGAAGCTTTCTTT. Translation gives CASSQESDTEAFF.

J is TRBJ2-7 and V is TRBV27; TRBD1 matches 12 bases. Germline V gene lookup returns CDR1 MNHEY and CDR2 SMNVEV (reference sequence). After removal of 2 bases from V and 0 bases from J, the junction contained 2 bases not matched to a gene. The CDR3 spans 16 residues. The CDR3 DNA sequence: TGTGCCAGCAGTTTAACGGGACAGGGGGCCTCCTACGAGCAGTACTTC. It encodes CASSLTGQGASYEQYF.

A single count supports this clone. The rearrangement links TRBV5-4 to TRBJ2-7; D perhaps matches TRBD2 (5 bases). From germline, CDR1 is SGHNT and CDR2 YYREEE (reference sequence). Trimming shortened V by 6 bases and J by 6 bases, and 10 bases separated the two germline ends. The CDR3 has 11 residues. The CDR3 sequence is CASTGDSEQYF. The CDR3, as DNA: TGTGCCAGCACCGGGGATAGCGAGCAGTACTTC.

The chain employs TRBV19 and TRBJ1-1; D is perhaps TRBD1 (6 bases). Trimming pared 5 bases from V and 4 bases from J, leaving 11 bases between. This CDR3 is 13 amino acids long. Looked up from germline, CDR1 is LNHDA and CDR2 is SQIVND (reference sequence). Here the CDR3 reads CASSLQGSTEAFF. The DNA for the CDR3 is TGTGCCAGTAGTCTACAGGGATCCACTGAAGCTTTCTTT. Using reference TRBV19 and TRBJ1-1 for the parts outside the CDR3, the full variable domain is DGGITQSPKYLFRKEGQNVTLSCEQNLNHDAMYWYRQDPGQGLRLIYYSQIVNDFQKGDIAEGYSVSREKKESFPLTVTSAQKNPTAFYLCASSLQGSTEAFFGQGTRLTVV.

The V and J genes are TRBV21-1 and TRBJ2-7; no DNA check was done on the table's D call, TRBD1. TRBV21-1 is a pseudogene. CDR3 length: 15 residues. The CDR3 region has the DNA TGTGCCAGCAGCAAAGGTCGGGACAGGTACTACGAGCAGTACTTC. It codes for CASSKGRDRYYEQYF.

The chain links TRBV29-1 to TRBJ1-1; tentative D call: TRBD1 (5 bases). This CDR3 has 17 residues. Trimming removed 7 bases from V and 0 bases from J, with 24 bases in between. Germline loops: CDR1 SQVTM, CDR2 ANQGSEA. The CDR3 nucleotides read TGCAGCGGGATTAGACCAGGGTCCTTCCTGTTGAACACTGAAGCTTTCTTT. Residues: CSGIRPGSFLLNTEAFF.

The chain employs TRBV5-1 and TRBJ1-6, with 10 bases aligning to TRBD1. This CDR3 spans 14 amino acids. Germline CDR1 and CDR2: SGHRS and YFSETQ. The junction had 2 bases not matched to a gene; V was cut back by 3 bases and J by 8 bases. CDR3 sequence (DNA): TGCGCCAGCAGCTCCGGGACAGGGGATTCACCCCTCCACTTT. This sequence encodes CASSSGTGDSPLHF.

The rearrangement joins TRBV28 to TRBJ2-7; D unclear. CDR1 MDHEN and CDR2 SYDVKM come from the germline V gene. The CDR3 has 15 residues. V lost 1 base and J lost 0, with 10 bases in between. In DNA form, the CDR3 reads TGTGCCAGCAGTTTATCCGGCTTCAGCTCCTACGAGCAGTACTTC. Translation gives CASSLSGFSSYEQYF.

V gene TRBV10-1 combines with J gene TRBJ2-7; D possibly corresponds to TRBD2 (5 bases). CDR3 length: 14 amino acids. Trimming shortened V by 6 bases and J by 2 bases, and 14 bases separated the two germline ends. Germline V gene lookup returns CDR1 WNHNN and CDR2 SYGVQD (reference sequence). The DNA for the CDR3 is TGCGCCAGCAGCTCCCGCGACGGGGCCTACGAGCAGTACTTC. Translated: CASSSRDGAYEQYF.

This chain links TRBV10-3 with TRBJ2-7, with D possibly being TRBD2 (5 bases). CDR3 length: 14 amino acids. V lost 6 bases and J 0 bases, leaving 12 bases between the germline ends. Germline loops: CDR1 ENHRY, CDR2 SYGVKD. CDR3 loop: CAIRGNGLSYEQYF. For the CDR3, the DNA is TGTGCCATCAGGGGAAACGGACTCTCCTACGAGCAGTACTTC.

The chain joins TRBV3-1 (or the pseudogene TRBV3-2) to TRBJ2-7; D call uncertain. The V gene lost 2 bases and the J gene lost 6 bases, with 5 bases spanning the gap. The CDR3 is 11 residues long. CDR1 LGHDT and CDR2 YNNKEL come from the germline V gene (reference sequence). CDR3 sequence reads: CASSQFAEQYF. CDR3 coding DNA: TGTGCCAGCAGCCAATTTGCCGAGCAGTACTTC.